The 3 T cell receptor beta chains listed next were all sequenced from one sample in a study of cytomegalovirus exposure and HLA in healthy donors. The primer mix had 60 Vbeta and 13 Jbeta primers. The assay was immunoSEQ multiplex PCR, and TCRdb's table has in-frame clones only and misses some. The sample holds about 100,000 clones; more than 75% are singletons and the top ten take approximately 2%. Sequenced input: PBMCs. These TCRs come from a middle-aged woman in good health and CMV-seronegative.

The chain links TRBV7-2 to TRBJ1-5; D call uncertain. This CDR3 has 13 amino acids. The germline CDR1 and CDR2 sequences are SGHTA and FQGNSA. V was clipped by 0 bases and J by 6 bases, with 6 bases between them. The CDR3 reads CASSLASGQPQHF. The DNA for the CDR3 is TGTGCCAGCAGCTTAGCGTCCGGTCAGCCCCAGCATTTT.

This clone was seen a single time. V and J are TRBV7-2 and TRBJ1-2, with 7 bases matching TRBD1. Germline V gene data show CDR1 as SGHTA and CDR2 as FQGNSA. CDR3 length: 15 residues. Trimming removed 3 bases from V and 7 bases from J; junction bases left unmatched: 11. CDR3 bases: TGTGCCAGCAGCTTCCGACAGGGAGGCATGAGTGGCTACACCTTC. As protein: CASSFRQGGMSGYTF.

Points on this clone: The sample has other DNA sequences that encode this CDR3 too. The rearrangement joins TRBV5-7 to TRBJ2-1, with D perhaps TRBD2 (7 bases). TRBV5-7 is identified as an open reading frame with a role that is uncertain. Trimming pared 7 bases from V and 4 bases from J, leaving 24 bases between. This CDR3 is 17 amino acids long. CDR3 protein: CASVGGGSPLLYNEQFF. As DNA, the CDR3 is TGTGCCAGCGTCGGCGGGGGCTCGCCTCTTCTATACAATGAGCAGTTCTTC.